The clone carrying this T cell receptor (beta chain) was picked up a small number of times. Antigen: not known. It may be a read error: a sequence one base away is much more abundant. TCRdb used MiXCR to reprocess the multiplex PCR reads, holding one entry per CDR3 protein. The table includes 290,000 or so distinct CDR3 sequences, under 35% detected once. Samples came from axillary lymph nodes draining the breast cancer. The entry originates in a study of breast tumors, draining lymph nodes, adjacent tissues. Study-wide results and limits: Findings are consistent with lymph node origin and intratumoral expansion of most tumor T cells. Luminal-like breast cancer showed significantly higher tumor–nontumor repertoire similarity than basal-like. Tumor T cell lymph node origin was a supported hypothesis, not proven.

Germline V CDR1 and CDR2: DFQATT, SNEGSKA (reference sequence). CDR3 size: 12 residues. Sample: axillary lymph node tissue. The rearrangement links TRBV20-1 to TRBJ1-2; D call uncertain. The clonotype was recovered from a female donor with breast cancer. Some clones in this sample may be carry-over from other donors' samples. CDR3 loop: CSARGGNYGSTF. The CDR3 coding sequence is TGCAGTGCTAGAGGGGGTAACTATGGCTCCACCTTC.